The subject of this entry is one T cell receptor (beta chain). Trimming cost V 4 bases and J 3 bases, with 10 bases left between them. The CDR3 is 14 residues long. Germline CDR1 reads SGHDN; CDR2 reads FVKESK. The record originates from a study of shared clonotypes between healthy human individuals. Data came from immunoSEQ multiplex PCR; TCRdb stores just in-frame clones and leaves some out. The profile covers about 2.4 million clones, with 80% to 95% appearing a single time and roughly 0.39% taken by the ten largest. CD4+ cell separation produced CD45RA+ naive and CD45RA-negative memory subsets. This chain links TRBV14 with TRBJ2-1; no firm D call. The clonotype comes from a man between 18 and 29 years old in good health. Some clones in this sample may be carry-over from other donors' samples. The specimen was naive CD4+ T cells from PBMCs. Regarding subset: CD45RA+ positively selected. This chain's CDR3 is CASSPQTFYNEQFF. In DNA, the CDR3 is TGTGCCAGCAGCCCTCAGACATTCTACAATGAGCAGTTCTTC.